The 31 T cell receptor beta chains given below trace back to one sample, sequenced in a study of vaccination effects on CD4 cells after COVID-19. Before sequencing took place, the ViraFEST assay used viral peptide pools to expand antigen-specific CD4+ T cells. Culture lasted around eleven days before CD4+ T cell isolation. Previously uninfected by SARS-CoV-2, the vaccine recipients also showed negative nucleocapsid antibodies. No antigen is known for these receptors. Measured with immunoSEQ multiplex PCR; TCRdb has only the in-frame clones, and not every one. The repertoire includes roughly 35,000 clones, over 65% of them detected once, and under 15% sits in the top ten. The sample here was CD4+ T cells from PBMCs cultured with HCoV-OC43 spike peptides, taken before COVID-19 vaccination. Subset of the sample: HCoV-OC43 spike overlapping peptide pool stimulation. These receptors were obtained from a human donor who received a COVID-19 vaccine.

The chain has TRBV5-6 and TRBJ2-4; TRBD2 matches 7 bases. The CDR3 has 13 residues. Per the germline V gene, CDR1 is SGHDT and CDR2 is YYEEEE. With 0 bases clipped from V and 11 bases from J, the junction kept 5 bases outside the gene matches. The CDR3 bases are TGTGCCAGCAGCTTGGCGGCGGGAGACGTTCAGTACTTC. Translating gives CASSLAAGDVQYF. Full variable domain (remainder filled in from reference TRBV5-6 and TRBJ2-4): DAGVTQSPTHLIKTRGQQVTLRCSPKSGHDTVSWYQQALGQGPQFIFQYYEEEERQRGNFPDRFSGHQFPNYSSELNVNALLLGDSALYLCASSLAAGDVQYFGAGTRLSVL.

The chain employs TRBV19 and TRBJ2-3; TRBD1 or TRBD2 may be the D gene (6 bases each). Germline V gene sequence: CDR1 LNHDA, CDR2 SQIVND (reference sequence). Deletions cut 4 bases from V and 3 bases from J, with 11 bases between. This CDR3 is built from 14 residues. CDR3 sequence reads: CASSSTGRTDTQYF. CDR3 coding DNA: TGTGCCAGTAGTAGTACAGGGAGGACAGATACGCAGTATTTT.

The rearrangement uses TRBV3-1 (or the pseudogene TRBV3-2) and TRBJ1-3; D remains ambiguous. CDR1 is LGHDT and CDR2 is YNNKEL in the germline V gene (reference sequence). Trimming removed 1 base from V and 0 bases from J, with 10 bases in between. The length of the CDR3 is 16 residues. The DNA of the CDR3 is TGTGCCAGCAGCCAAGTTCCGGGTCGCTCTGGAAACACCATATATTTT. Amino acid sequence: CASSQVPGRSGNTIYF.

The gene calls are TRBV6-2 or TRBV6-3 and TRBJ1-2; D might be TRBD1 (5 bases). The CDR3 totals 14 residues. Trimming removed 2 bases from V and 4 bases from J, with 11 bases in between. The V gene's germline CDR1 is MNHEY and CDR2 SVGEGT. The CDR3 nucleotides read TGTGCCAGCAGTTACAGAGGACAATCCTATGGCTACACCTTC. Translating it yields CASSYRGQSYGYTF.

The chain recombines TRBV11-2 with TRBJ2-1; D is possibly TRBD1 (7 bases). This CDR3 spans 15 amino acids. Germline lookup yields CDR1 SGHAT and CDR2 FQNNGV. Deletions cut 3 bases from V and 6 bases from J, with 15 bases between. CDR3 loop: CASSFQGVRGNEQFF. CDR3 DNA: TGTGCCAGCAGCTTCCAGGGGGTGCGGGGCAATGAGCAGTTCTTC.

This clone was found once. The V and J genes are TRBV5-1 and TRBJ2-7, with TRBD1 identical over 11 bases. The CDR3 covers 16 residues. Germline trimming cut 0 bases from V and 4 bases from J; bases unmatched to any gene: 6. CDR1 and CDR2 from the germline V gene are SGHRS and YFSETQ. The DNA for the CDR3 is TGCGCCAGCAGCTTGGAAATCGGACAGGGGGCTTACGAGCAGTACTTC. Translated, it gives CASSLEIGQGAYEQYF.

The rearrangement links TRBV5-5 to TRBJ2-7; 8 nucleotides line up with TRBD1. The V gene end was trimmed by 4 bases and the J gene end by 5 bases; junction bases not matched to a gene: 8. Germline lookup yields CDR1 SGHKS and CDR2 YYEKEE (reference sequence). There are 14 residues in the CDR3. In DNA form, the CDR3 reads TGTGCCAGCAGCAACTACAGGGGGACCCACGAGCAGTACTTC. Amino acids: CASSNYRGTHEQYF.

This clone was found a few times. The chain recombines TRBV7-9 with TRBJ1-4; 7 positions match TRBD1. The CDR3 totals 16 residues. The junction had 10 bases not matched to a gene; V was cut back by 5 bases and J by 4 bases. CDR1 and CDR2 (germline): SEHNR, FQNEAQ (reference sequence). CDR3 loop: CASSATGTAVNEKLFF. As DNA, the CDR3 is TGTGCCAGCAGCGCCACCGGGACAGCGGTTAATGAAAAACTGTTTTTT.

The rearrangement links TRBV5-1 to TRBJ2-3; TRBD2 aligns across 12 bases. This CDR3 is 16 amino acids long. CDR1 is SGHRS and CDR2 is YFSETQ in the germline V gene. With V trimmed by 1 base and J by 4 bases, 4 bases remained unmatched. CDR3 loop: CASSLPSGRASDTQYF. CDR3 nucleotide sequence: TGCGCCAGCAGCTTGCCTAGCGGGAGGGCCTCAGATACGCAGTATTTT. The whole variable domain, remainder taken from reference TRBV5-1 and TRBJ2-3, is KAGVTQTPRYLIKTRGQQVTLSCSPISGHRSVSWYQQTPGQGLQFLFEYFSETQRNKGNFPGRFSGRQFSNSRSEMNVSTLELGDSALYLCASSLPSGRASDTQYFGPGTRLTVL.

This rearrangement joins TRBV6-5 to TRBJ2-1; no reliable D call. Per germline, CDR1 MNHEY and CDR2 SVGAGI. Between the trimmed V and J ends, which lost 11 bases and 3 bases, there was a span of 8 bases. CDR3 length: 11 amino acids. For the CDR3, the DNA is TGTGCCTGCTCGGACTACAATGAGCAGTTCTTC. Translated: CACSDYNEQFF.

In DNA, the CDR3 is TGTGCCAGCAGTTACACCGGACAAGGGGCGTTCTTC. Its protein product is CASSYTGQGAFF. The J gene is TRBJ2-1, the V gene TRBV6-2 or TRBV6-3; maybe TRBD1 (5 bases). This CDR3 spans 12 amino acids. Trimming removed 2 bases from V and 15 bases from J, with 14 bases in between. Germline CDR1 MNHEY, CDR2 SVGEGT.

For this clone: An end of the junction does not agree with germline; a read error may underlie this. The CDR3, as DNA: TGTACCAGCAGTAGAGGCATTAGCTCCTACGAGCAGTACTTC. This gives the protein CTSSRGISSYEQYF. The V gene is TRBV6-5, the J gene TRBJ2-7; D is unclear. This CDR3 contains 14 residues. The germline V gene has CDR1 MNHEY and CDR2 SVGAGI.

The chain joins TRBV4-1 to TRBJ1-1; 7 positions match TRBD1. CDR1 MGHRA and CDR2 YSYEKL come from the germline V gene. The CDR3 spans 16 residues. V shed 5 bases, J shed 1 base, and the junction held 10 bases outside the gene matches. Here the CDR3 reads CASSASTGPQNTEAFF. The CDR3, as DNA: TGCGCCAGCAGCGCCTCGACAGGGCCCCAGAACACTGAAGCTTTCTTT.

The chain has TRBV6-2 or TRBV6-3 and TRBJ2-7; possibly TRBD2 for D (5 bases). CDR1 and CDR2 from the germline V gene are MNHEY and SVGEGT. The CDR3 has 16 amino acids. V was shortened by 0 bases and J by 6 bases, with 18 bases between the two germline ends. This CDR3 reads CASSYSLFPGGGEQYF. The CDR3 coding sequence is TGTGCCAGCAGTTACTCCCTCTTCCCGGGCGGAGGCGAGCAGTACTTC.

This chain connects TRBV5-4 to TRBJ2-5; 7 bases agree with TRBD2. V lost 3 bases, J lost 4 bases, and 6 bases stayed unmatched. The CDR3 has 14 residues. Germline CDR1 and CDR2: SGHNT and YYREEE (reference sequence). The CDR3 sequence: CASSSRAGTETQYF. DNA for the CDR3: TGTGCCAGCAGCTCAAGAGCGGGGACAGAGACCCAGTACTTC.

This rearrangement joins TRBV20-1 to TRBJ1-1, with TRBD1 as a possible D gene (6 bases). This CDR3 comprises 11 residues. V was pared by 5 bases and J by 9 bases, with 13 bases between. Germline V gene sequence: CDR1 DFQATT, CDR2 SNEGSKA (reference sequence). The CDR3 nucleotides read TGCAGTGCTCTCGCGGGGGCCAAAGCTTTCTTT. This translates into CSALAGAKAFF.

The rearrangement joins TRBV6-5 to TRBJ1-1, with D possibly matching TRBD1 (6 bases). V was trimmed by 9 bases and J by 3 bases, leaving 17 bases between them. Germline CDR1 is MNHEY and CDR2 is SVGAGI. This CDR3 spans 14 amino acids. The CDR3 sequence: CASSNGGAYTEAFF. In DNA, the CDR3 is TGTGCCAGTTCCAATGGGGGGGCGTACACTGAAGCTTTCTTT.

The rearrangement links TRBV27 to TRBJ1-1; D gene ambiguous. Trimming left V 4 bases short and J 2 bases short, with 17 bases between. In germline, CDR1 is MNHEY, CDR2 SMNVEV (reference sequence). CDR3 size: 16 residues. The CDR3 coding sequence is TGTGCCAGCAGTTCATGGGATTATCTATCCAACACTGAAGCTTTCTTT. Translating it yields CASSSWDYLSNTEAFF.

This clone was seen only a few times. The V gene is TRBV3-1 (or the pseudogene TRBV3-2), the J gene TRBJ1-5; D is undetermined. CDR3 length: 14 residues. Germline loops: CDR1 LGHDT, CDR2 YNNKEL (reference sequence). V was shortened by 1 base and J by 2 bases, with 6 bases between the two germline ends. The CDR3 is CASSQVAGNQPQHF. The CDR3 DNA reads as TGTGCCAGCAGCCAAGTTGCGGGCAATCAGCCCCAGCATTTT.

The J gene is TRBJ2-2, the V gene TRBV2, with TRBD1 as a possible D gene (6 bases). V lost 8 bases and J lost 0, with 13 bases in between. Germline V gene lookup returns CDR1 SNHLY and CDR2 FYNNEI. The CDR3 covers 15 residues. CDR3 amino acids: CASSPGHANTGELFF. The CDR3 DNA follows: TGTGCCAGCTCACCGGGACACGCGAACACCGGGGAGCTGTTTTTT.

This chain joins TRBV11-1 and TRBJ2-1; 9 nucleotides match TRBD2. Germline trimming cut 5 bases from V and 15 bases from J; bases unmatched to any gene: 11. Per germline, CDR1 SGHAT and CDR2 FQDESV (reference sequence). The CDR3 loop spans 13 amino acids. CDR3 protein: CASSVGLASLPFF. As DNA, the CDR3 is TGTGCCAGCAGCGTCGGACTAGCGTCCCTTCCGTTCTTC.

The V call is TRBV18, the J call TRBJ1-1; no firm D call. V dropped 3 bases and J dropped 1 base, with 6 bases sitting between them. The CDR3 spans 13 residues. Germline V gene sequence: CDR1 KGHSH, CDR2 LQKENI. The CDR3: CASSPVPNTEAFF. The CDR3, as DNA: TGTGCCAGCTCACCCGTGCCGAACACTGAAGCTTTCTTT.

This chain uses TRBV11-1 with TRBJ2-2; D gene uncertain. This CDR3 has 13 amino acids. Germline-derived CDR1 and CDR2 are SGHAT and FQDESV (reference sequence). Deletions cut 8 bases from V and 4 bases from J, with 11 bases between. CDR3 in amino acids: CASGLLGTGELFF. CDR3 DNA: TGTGCCAGCGGCCTTCTTGGCACCGGGGAGCTGTTTTTT.

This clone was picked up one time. The CDR3 region is CASSLPNRGEQYF. In DNA form, the CDR3 reads TGTGCCAGCAGCCTACCCAACAGGGGGGAGCAGTACTTC. The rearrangement uses TRBV12-3 or TRBV12-4 and TRBJ2-7; the match to TRBD1 covers 8 bases. The CDR3 runs to 13 residues. V trimming: 6 bases; J trimming: 7 bases; junction bases outside the gene matches: 8.

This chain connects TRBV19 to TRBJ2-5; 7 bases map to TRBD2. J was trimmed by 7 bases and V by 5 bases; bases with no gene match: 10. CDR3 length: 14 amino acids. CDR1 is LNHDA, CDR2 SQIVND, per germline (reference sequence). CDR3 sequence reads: CASSPRTTSVTQYF. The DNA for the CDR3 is TGTGCCAGTAGTCCCCGAACAACTAGCGTGACCCAGTACTTC. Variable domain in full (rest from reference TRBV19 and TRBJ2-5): DGGITQSPKYLFRKEGQNVTLSCEQNLNHDAMYWYRQDPGQGLRLIYYSQIVNDFQKGDIAEGYSVSREKKESFPLTVTSAQKNPTAFYLCASSPRTTSVTQYFGPGTRLLVL.

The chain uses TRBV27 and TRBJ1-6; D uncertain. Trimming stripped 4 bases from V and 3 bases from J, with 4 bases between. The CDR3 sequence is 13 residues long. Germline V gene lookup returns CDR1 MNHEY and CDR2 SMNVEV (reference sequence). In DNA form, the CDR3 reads TGTGCCAGCAGTTCCGACTATAATTCACCCCTCCACTTT. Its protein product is CASSSDYNSPLHF.

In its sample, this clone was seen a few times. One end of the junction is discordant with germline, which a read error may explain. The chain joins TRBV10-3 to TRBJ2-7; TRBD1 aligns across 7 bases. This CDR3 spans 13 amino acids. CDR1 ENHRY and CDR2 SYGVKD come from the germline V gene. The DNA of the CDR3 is TGCGCCTTGAGGGACAGAAACTCCTACGAGCAGTACTTC. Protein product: CALRDRNSYEQYF.

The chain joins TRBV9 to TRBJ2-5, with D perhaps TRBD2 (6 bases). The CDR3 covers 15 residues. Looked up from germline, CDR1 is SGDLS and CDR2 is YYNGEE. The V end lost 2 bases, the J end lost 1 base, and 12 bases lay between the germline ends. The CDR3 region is CASSVGTVGQETQYF. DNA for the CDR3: TGTGCCAGCAGCGTGGGGACTGTGGGCCAAGAGACCCAGTACTTC.

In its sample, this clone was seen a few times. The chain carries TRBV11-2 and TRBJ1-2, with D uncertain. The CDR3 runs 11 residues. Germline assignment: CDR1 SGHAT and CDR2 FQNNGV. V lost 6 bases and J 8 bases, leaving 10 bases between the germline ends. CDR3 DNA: TGTGCCAGCAGGGCCGGAGGGGGCTACACCTTC. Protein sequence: CASRAGGGYTF.

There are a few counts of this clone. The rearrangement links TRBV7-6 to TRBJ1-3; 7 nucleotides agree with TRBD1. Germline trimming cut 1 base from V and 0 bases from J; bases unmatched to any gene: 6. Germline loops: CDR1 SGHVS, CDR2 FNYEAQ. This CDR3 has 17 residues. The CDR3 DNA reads TGTGCCAGCAGCTTAGAAGCAGGGGGGTACTCTGGAAACACCATATATTTT. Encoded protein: CASSLEAGGYSGNTIYF. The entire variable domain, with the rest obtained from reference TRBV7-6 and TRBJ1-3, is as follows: GAGVSQSPRYKVTKRGQDVALRCDPISGHVSLYWYRQALGQGPEFLTYFNYEAQQDKSGLPNDRFSAERPEGSISTLTIQRTEQRDSAMYRCASSLEAGGYSGNTIYFGEGSWLTVV.

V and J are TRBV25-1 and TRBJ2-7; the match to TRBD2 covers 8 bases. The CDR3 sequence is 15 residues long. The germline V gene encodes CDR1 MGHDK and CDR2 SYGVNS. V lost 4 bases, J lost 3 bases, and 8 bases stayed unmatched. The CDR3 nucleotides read TGTGCCAGCAGTGGACCCGAGCGGGGGTACTACGAGCAGTACTTC. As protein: CASSGPERGYYEQYF.